The 27 T cell receptor beta chains in this list originate from one sample, sequenced in a study of cytomegalovirus exposure and HLA in healthy donors. Primers for the PCR totalled 60 Vbeta and 13 Jbeta. Produced via immunoSEQ multiplex PCR; TCRdb's table is partial and in-frame only. The data contain more than 85,000 clones, 70% to 80% of them singletons. The sample comprised PBMCs. These receptors were obtained from a male donor in good health and CMV-seropositive.

The rearrangement joins TRBV7-2 to TRBJ1-6, with D perhaps matching TRBD1 (5 bases). The germline gives CDR1 SGHTA, CDR2 FQGNSA. This CDR3 has 14 residues. V was pared by 1 base and J by 10 bases, with 11 bases between. The DNA of the CDR3 is TGTGCCAGCAGCTTAGACGGGGGTAACTCACCCCTCCACTTT. It yields the protein CASSLDGGNSPLHF. Combining the CDR3 with reference TRBV7-2 and TRBJ1-6 gives the whole variable domain GAGVSQSPSNKVTEKGKDVELRCDPISGHTALYWYRQSLGQGLEFLIYFQGNSAPDKSGLPSDRFSAERTGGSVSTLTIQRTQQEDSAVYLCASSLDGGNSPLHFGNGTRLTVT.

The chain links TRBV10-2 to TRBJ2-1; 9 bases are shared with TRBD2. The CDR3 spans 16 residues. Germline V lookup: CDR1 WSHSY, CDR2 SAAADI. Trimming removed 6 bases from V and 7 bases from J; junction bases left unmatched: 13. CDR3 sequence reads: CASSLPLRGGINEQFF. Written as DNA, the CDR3 is TGCGCCAGCAGCCTACCGCTGCGGGGGGGTATAAATGAGCAGTTCTTC.

This clone was counted only a few times. CDR3: CASSPDRASSYEQYF. In DNA, the CDR3 is TGTGCCAGCAGCCCGGACAGGGCGAGCTCCTACGAGCAGTACTTC. The V and J genes are TRBV27 and TRBJ2-7; 8 nucleotides match TRBD1. V was pared by 6 bases and J by 0 bases, with 7 bases of the junction left unmatched. This CDR3 has 15 residues. Germline V gene lookup returns CDR1 MNHEY and CDR2 SMNVEV (reference sequence).

The V and J genes are TRBV15 and TRBJ1-5; the D gene is possibly TRBD1 (5 bases). Germline assignment: CDR1 LNHNV and CDR2 YYDKDF (reference sequence). V shed 1 base and J shed 1 base, with 14 bases lying between them. This CDR3 contains 17 residues. The CDR3, as DNA: TGTGCCACCAGCAGAGCAAGGGGAGGCGGGAGCAATCAGCCCCAGCATTTT. Translation: CATSRARGGGSNQPQHF.

This chain uses TRBV6-5 with TRBJ1-2, with D tentatively TRBD1 (6 bases). Trimming shortened V by 6 bases and J by 8 bases, and 13 bases separated the two germline ends. The CDR3 is made up of 12 amino acids. CDR1 MNHEY and CDR2 SVGAGI come from the germline V gene. In DNA form, the CDR3 reads TGTGCCAGCAGGGACAGTTCCGGAGGCTACACCTTC. This codes for CASRDSSGGYTF.

The CDR3 sequence: CASSLDGGSGNTIYF. In DNA form, the CDR3 reads TGTGCCAGCAGCCTCGACGGGGGCTCTGGAAACACCATATATTTT. The chain combines TRBV7-3 with TRBJ1-3; D is perhaps TRBD1 (5 bases). The CDR3 contains 15 residues. The germline gives CDR1 SGHTA, CDR2 FQGTGA. The V and J ends lost 5 bases and 0 bases respectively, with 11 bases between them.

This chain connects TRBV5-1 to TRBJ2-5; 8 bases agree with TRBD2. Losses at the gene ends were 4 bases for V and 0 bases for J; bases not matched to a gene: 5. Germline CDR1 SGHRS, CDR2 YFSETQ. The CDR3 has 15 amino acids. The CDR3 reads CASSRRGGYQETQYF. CDR3 coding DNA: TGCGCCAGCAGCCGCCGGGGGGGGTACCAAGAGACCCAGTACTTC.

The rearrangement uses TRBV5-1 and TRBJ2-1, with 10 nucleotides matching TRBD1. Trimming took 4 bases from V and 12 from J; bases not matched to a gene: 13. The V gene's germline CDR1 is SGHRS and CDR2 YFSETQ. This CDR3 is built from 15 residues. The CDR3 sequence: CASSLGQGVLSGQFF. The CDR3 DNA reads as TGCGCCAGCAGCCTAGGACAGGGGGTGTTAAGTGGGCAGTTCTTC.

The gene calls are TRBV7-9 and TRBJ2-1; tentative D call: TRBD2 (7 bases). This CDR3 has 12 residues. Trimming removed 3 bases at V and 9 bases at J, with 9 bases between. Germline V lookup: CDR1 SEHNR, CDR2 FQNEAQ (reference sequence). The CDR3 region has the DNA TGTGCCAGCAGCTTGGGAGGGGGTGAGCAGTTCTTC. It encodes CASSLGGGEQFF.

V usage is TRBV5-1 and J usage is TRBJ2-7, with D possibly TRBD2 on 5 matching bases. Germline V gene data show CDR1 as SGHRS and CDR2 as YFSETQ. Trimming cost V 4 bases and J 3 bases, with 8 bases left between them. The CDR3 contains 12 residues. CDR3 sequence (DNA): TGCGCCAGCAGCCTCCGGGGCTACGAGCAGTACTTC. Its translation is CASSLRGYEQYF.

The chain combines TRBV2 with TRBJ2-5; D is possibly TRBD1 (5 bases). The ends were cut back, 6 bases at V and 5 bases at J, with 16 bases in the middle. CDR3 length: 14 amino acids. The V gene's germline CDR1 is SNHLY and CDR2 FYNNEI. CDR3 amino acids: CASSTSPKGETQYF. The CDR3 DNA follows: TGTGCCAGCAGCACCTCCCCGAAGGGGGAGACCCAGTACTTC.

The chain uses TRBV7-2 and TRBJ2-7, with 7 bases aligning to TRBD2. J gave up 5 bases and V 1 base, and 17 bases lay outside the gene matches. The CDR3 has 18 amino acids. Looked up from germline, CDR1 is SGHTA and CDR2 is FQGNSA. CDR3 in DNA: TGTGCCAGCAGCTTAGGGCCCCCGGGGGGAGGGCAATCGGACGAGCAGTACTTC. Its translation: CASSLGPPGGGQSDEQYF.

DNA of the CDR3: TGCGCCAGCAGCCATACAAGGGGTACCCTGCAAGAGACCCAGTACTTC. This sequence encodes CASSHTRGTLQETQYF. V and J are TRBV4-1 and TRBJ2-5; a weak D match, TRBD1 (5 bases). Trimming cost V 3 bases and J 2 bases, with 16 bases left between them. The germline gives CDR1 MGHRA, CDR2 YSYEKL. The CDR3 has 16 residues.

V and J are TRBV29-1 and TRBJ1-4; perhaps TRBD1 as D (5 bases). The ends were cut back, 8 bases at V and 7 bases at J, with 14 bases in the middle. The CDR3 is 12 amino acids. CDR1 is SQVTM and CDR2 is ANQGSEA in the germline V gene. The CDR3 is CSIRDGGEKLFF. DNA for the CDR3: TGCAGCATCCGGGACGGGGGTGAAAAACTGTTTTTT. Full variable domain (missing parts from reference TRBV29-1 and TRBJ1-4): SAVISQKPSRDICQRGTSLTIQCQVDSQVTMMFWYRQQPGQSLTLIATANQGSEATYESGFVIDKFPISRPNLTFSTLTVSNMSPEDSSIYLCSIRDGGEKLFFGSGTQLSVL.

This sequence joins TRBV11-3 and TRBJ2-2; D gene unclear. Germline V gene sequence: CDR1 SGHNT, CDR2 YENEEA. CDR3 length equals 15 residues. Trimming removed 7 bases at V and 3 bases at J, with 15 bases between. The CDR3 DNA is TGTGCCAGCACTTGGCGGCCTGTCCACACCGGGGAGCTGTTTTTT. This encodes CASTWRPVHTGELFF.

The chain employs TRBV5-1 and TRBJ2-6; a weak D match, TRBD2 (6 bases). CDR1 and CDR2 (germline): SGHRS, YFSETQ. This CDR3 comprises 16 residues. V was trimmed by 2 bases and J by 1 base, leaving 10 bases between them. The CDR3 sequence: CASSFGGSSGANVLTF. CDR3 bases: TGCGCCAGCAGCTTCGGGGGTTCGTCTGGGGCCAACGTCCTGACTTTC.

The CDR3 sequence: CASSYDRSQTGHYGYTF. CDR3 nucleotides: TGTGCCAGTAGTTATGACAGGTCCCAGACGGGGCACTATGGCTACACCTTC. V and J are TRBV19 and TRBJ1-2, with a weak D call TRBD1 (6 bases). The CDR3 is 17 amino acids. V was shortened by 5 bases and J by 3 bases, with 22 bases between the two germline ends. Germline loops: CDR1 LNHDA, CDR2 SQIVND (reference sequence).

The J gene is TRBJ1-2, the V gene TRBV9; 12 nucleotides line up with TRBD1. With V trimmed by 4 bases and J by 6 bases, 10 bases remained unmatched. The CDR3 extends over 16 amino acids. Germline lookup yields CDR1 SGDLS and CDR2 YYNGEE. The CDR3 sequence: CASSREVGTGGDGYTF. CDR3 in DNA: TGTGCCAGCAGCCGAGAAGTTGGGACAGGGGGCGATGGCTACACCTTC. Full variable domain (missing parts from reference TRBV9 and TRBJ1-2): DSGVTQTPKHLITATGQRVTLRCSPRSGDLSVYWYQQSLDQGLQFLIQYYNGEERAKGNILERFSAQQFPDLHSELNLSSLELGDSALYFCASSREVGTGGDGYTFGSGTRLTVV.

This clone was observed once. The CDR3, as DNA: TGTGCCAGCAGCTTGGCAGGTCGAGCCGGGGAGCTGTTTTTT. It yields the protein CASSLAGRAGELFF. The gene calls are TRBV5-4 and TRBJ2-2; D gene uncertain. V lost 0 bases and J lost 6, with 9 bases in between. This CDR3 has 14 residues. CDR1 SGHNT and CDR2 YYREEE come from the germline V gene (reference sequence).

A single count supports this clone. The chain links TRBV7-6 to TRBJ1-1; no firm D call. CDR3 length equals 15 residues. CDR1 and CDR2 (germline): SGHVS, FNYEAQ. Trimming stripped 4 bases from V and 1 base from J, with 13 bases between. The CDR3 DNA sequence: TGTGCCAGCAGCTCGCCCAACGGGAAGAACACTGAAGCTTTCTTT. It translates to CASSSPNGKNTEAFF.

The chain joins TRBV10-3 to TRBJ1-1; D is uncertain. Germline-derived CDR1 and CDR2 are ENHRY and SYGVKD. The V end was cut by 1 base, the J end by 2 bases, with 11 bases between. There are 15 residues in the CDR3. CDR3 sequence: CAISELFGSNTEAFF. The CDR3 DNA follows: TGTGCCATCAGTGAGTTATTTGGGAGTAACACTGAAGCTTTCTTT.

The V call is TRBV5-1, the J call TRBJ1-2; the D is unclear. The CDR3 has 14 residues. Germline assignment: CDR1 SGHRS and CDR2 YFSETQ. The V gene lost 0 bases and the J gene lost 3 bases, with 9 bases spanning the gap. The chain's CDR3 is CASSLGSPDYGYTF. CDR3 sequence (DNA): TGCGCCAGCAGCTTGGGGTCCCCGGACTATGGCTACACCTTC.

This chain links TRBV9 with TRBJ1-1; a weak D match, TRBD1 (5 bases). The CDR3 extends over 15 amino acids. Looked up from germline, CDR1 is SGDLS and CDR2 is YYNGEE. V was trimmed by 0 bases and J by 1 base, leaving 10 bases between them. CDR3 DNA sequence: TGTGCCAGCAGCGTAGCGGCCGGACAGAACACTGAAGCTTTCTTT. It is translated as CASSVAAGQNTEAFF.

The J gene is TRBJ1-1, the V gene TRBV30, with TRBD1 matching over 10 bases. V lost 2 bases, J lost 5 bases, and 5 bases stayed unmatched. Germline V gene sequence: CDR1 GTSNPN, CDR2 SVGIG (reference sequence). The CDR3 has 14 amino acids. The CDR3 DNA is TGTGCCTGGAGTACCGGGACAGGGGATACTGAAGCTTTCTTT. It yields the protein CAWSTGTGDTEAFF.

This chain connects TRBV2 to TRBJ1-1; no firm D call. This CDR3 is built from 14 residues. The V end was cut by 5 bases, the J end by 1 base, with 11 bases between. The germline V gene encodes CDR1 SNHLY and CDR2 FYNNEI. CDR3 sequence reads: CASSSLTSNTEAFF. The CDR3 nucleotides are TGTGCCAGCAGTTCCCTTACATCGAACACTGAAGCTTTCTTT.

This clone was counted a few times. This CDR3 is CASSSTSAANTEAFF. For the CDR3, the DNA is TGTGCCAGCAGCTCGACGTCGGCGGCCAACACTGAAGCTTTCTTT. This rearrangement joins TRBV5-6 to TRBJ1-1; D remains ambiguous. V lost 3 bases to trimming and J lost 2 bases, with 14 bases between them. From germline, CDR1 is SGHDT and CDR2 YYEEEE. This CDR3 is 15 amino acids long.

V and J are TRBV4-1 and TRBJ2-5; TRBD2 matches 7 bases. Trimming cost V 0 bases and J 2 bases; bases outside gene matches: 9. The CDR3 contains 17 residues. Germline CDR1 and CDR2: MGHRA and YSYEKL. CDR3 protein: CASSQEWLAVTQETQYF. DNA of the CDR3: TGCGCCAGCAGCCAAGAATGGCTAGCGGTGACTCAAGAGACCCAGTACTTC.